The subject of this entry is one T cell receptor (beta chain). Its specificity is not known. All TRB cDNA libraries came from 5' RACE performed with UMI labels. With the 5' RACE reads reprocessed, TCRdb shows one record per CDR3 protein and no DNA. This repertoire includes 85,000 to 130,000 distinct CDR3 sequences. CD45RO-CCR7+CD27+CD95- defined naive CD8+ T cells. This CDR3 comprises 16 residues. CDR1 and CDR2 (germline): MNHEY, SMNVEV (reference sequence). This sample is part of a study of CXCR3-negative and CXCR3-positive naive CD8 T cells. General study results and limits: Memory CD8+ cells had much lower diversity, and both naive subsets had comparably high diversity. Post-cryopreservation CXCR3 expression was partly diminished, and the bulk of assays employed fresh PBMCs. Memory cells showed distinct TRBV-TRBJ patterns, while the two naive subsets matched. Naive CXCR3-positive cells had TRB CDR3s more hydrophobic than those of CXCR3-negative naive cells.

The receptor comes from a human donor in good health. Some clones in this sample may be carry-over from other donors' samples. Sequenced sample: naive CXCR3+ CD8+ T cells from blood. Subset denoted: CD45RO-CCR7+CD27+CD95- naive CD8+ T cells expressing CXCR3 (TNR3+). The V and J genes are TRBV27 and TRBJ2-1; the TCRdb call, TRBD2, lacks DNA for checking. The CDR3 spells CASSTGTSGGYNEQFF.